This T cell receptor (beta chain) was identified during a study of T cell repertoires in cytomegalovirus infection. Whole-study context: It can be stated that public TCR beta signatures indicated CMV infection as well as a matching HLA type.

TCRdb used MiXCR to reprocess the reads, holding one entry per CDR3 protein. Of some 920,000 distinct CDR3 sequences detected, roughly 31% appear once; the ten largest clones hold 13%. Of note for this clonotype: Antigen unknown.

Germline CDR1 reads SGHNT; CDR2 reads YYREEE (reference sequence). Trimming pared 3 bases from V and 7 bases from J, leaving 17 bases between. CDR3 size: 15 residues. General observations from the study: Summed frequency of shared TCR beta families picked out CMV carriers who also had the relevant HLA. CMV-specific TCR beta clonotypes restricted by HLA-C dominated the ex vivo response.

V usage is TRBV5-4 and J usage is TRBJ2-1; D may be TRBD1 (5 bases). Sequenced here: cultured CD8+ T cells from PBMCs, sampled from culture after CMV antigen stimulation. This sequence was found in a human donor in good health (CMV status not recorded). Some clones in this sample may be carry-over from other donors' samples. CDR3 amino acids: CASSSVWGAGNEQFF. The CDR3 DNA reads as TGTGCCAGCAGCTCCGTTTGGGGCGCAGGGAATGAGCAGTTCTTC.